What follows are 26 T cell receptor beta chains derived from one specimen sequenced in a study of blood T cell repertoires in COVID-19 (dated by TCRdb to about 2020). The receptor library was made with the immunoSEQ multiplex PCR assay. TCRdb holds this immuneACCESS table with in-frame rearrangements only. Some clones are missing; in checked studies, unresolved V genes explain under half, and the rest has no known cause. This sample has 200,000 to 250,000 clones in its table, and around 82% of those were observed once. Over 7% of the sample belongs to the ten largest clones. Sequences were obtained from PBMCs or T cells enriched from blood (not recorded which). Every receptor here comes from a woman between 35 and 50 years old with acute COVID-19.

The chain uses TRBV19 and TRBJ2-2, with 9 nucleotides matching TRBD1. Unmatched junction bases numbered 5, after V lost 5 bases and J lost 4 bases. Germline V lookup: CDR1 LNHDA, CDR2 SQIVND (reference sequence). The CDR3 length is 15 residues. In DNA, the CDR3 is TGTGCCAGTAGTGTGGGACAGGGTAGCACCGGGGAGCTGTTTTTT. Its protein is CASSVGQGSTGELFF.

This chain uses TRBV19 with TRBJ1-5; TRBD1 is a possible D gene (5 bases). Trimming removed 6 bases at V and 0 bases at J, with 9 bases between. CDR3 length: 14 residues. Germline V gene data show CDR1 as LNHDA and CDR2 as SQIVND (reference sequence). CDR3 amino acids: CASRGTSSNQPQHF. CDR3 bases: TGTGCCAGTAGGGGGACTTCTAGCAATCAGCCCCAGCATTTT. Filled out from reference TRBV19 and TRBJ1-5, the complete variable domain reads DGGITQSPKYLFRKEGQNVTLSCEQNLNHDAMYWYRQDPGQGLRLIYYSQIVNDFQKGDIAEGYSVSREKKESFPLTVTSAQKNPTAFYLCASRGTSSNQPQHFGDGTRLSIL.

V usage is TRBV5-5 and J usage is TRBJ1-2; 9 bases map to TRBD1. This CDR3 has 13 amino acids. Germline trimming cut 4 bases from V and 5 bases from J; bases unmatched to any gene: 3. Germline CDR1 reads SGHKS; CDR2 reads YYEKEE (reference sequence). The CDR3 here is CASSPGTGYGYTF. Written as DNA, the CDR3 is TGTGCCAGCAGCCCCGGGACAGGGTATGGCTACACCTTC. The variable domain in full, completed from reference TRBV5-5 and TRBJ1-2, reads DAGVTQSPTHLIKTRGQQVTLRCSPISGHKSVSWYQQVLGQGPQFIFQYYEKEERGRGNFPDRFSARQFPNYSSELNVNALLLGDSALYLCASSPGTGYGYTFGSGTRLTVV.

V is TRBV18 and J is TRBJ2-5, with TRBD1 matching over 9 bases. V dropped 3 bases and J dropped 5; count of bases not matched to a gene: 4. Germline assignment: CDR1 KGHSH and CDR2 LQKENI. The CDR3 contains 14 residues. CDR3 DNA sequence: TGTGCCAGCTCACCCTCCGGACAGGGGGAGACCCAGTACTTC. Its protein is CASSPSGQGETQYF.

This rearrangement joins TRBV19 to TRBJ1-2; TRBD1 might be the D (6 bases). This CDR3 is built from 13 residues. Germline V gene data show CDR1 as LNHDA and CDR2 as SQIVND (reference sequence). Trimming removed 6 bases at V and 8 bases at J, with 16 bases between. The CDR3 reads CASRPTGDHGYTF. The DNA of the CDR3 is TGTGCCAGTAGACCGACAGGCGATCACGGCTACACCTTC.

V is TRBV11-3 and J is TRBJ2-3; D is unclear. The CDR3 consists of 12 residues. The V end lost 5 bases, the J end lost 2 bases, and 5 bases lay between the germline ends. CDR1 is SGHNT and CDR2 is YENEEA in the germline V gene. CDR3 sequence reads: CASSINTDTQYF. The CDR3 bases are TGTGCCAGCAGCATCAACACAGATACGCAGTATTTT.

The gene calls are TRBV19 and TRBJ1-5, with TRBD1 identical over 10 bases. This CDR3 contains 14 residues. V trimming: 7 bases; J trimming: 7 bases; junction bases outside the gene matches: 7. The V gene's germline CDR1 is LNHDA and CDR2 SQIVND (reference sequence). This CDR3 is CASTGQGEWQPQHF. In nucleotides, the CDR3 is TGTGCCAGTACCGGACAGGGGGAATGGCAGCCCCAGCATTTT.

V usage is TRBV28 and J usage is TRBJ1-2; no clear D. The CDR3 is made up of 12 amino acids. Per the germline V gene, CDR1 is MDHEN and CDR2 is SYDVKM. Trimming shortened V by 3 bases and J by 2 bases, and 4 bases separated the two germline ends. CDR3 nucleotide sequence: TGTGCCAGCAGTTTCGAGAACTATGGCTACACCTTC. It yields the protein CASSFENYGYTF.

This clone has a single count. The rearrangement uses TRBV4-1 and TRBJ1-6, with 10 bases fitting TRBD1. Trimming took 4 bases from V and 7 from J; bases not matched to a gene: 1. The CDR3 is 14 residues long. Germline CDR1 and CDR2: MGHRA and YSYEKL. The CDR3 sequence is CASSRGQGNSPLHF. The CDR3 DNA reads as TGCGCCAGCAGCCGGGGACAGGGGAATTCACCCCTCCACTTT.

The chain carries TRBV9 and TRBJ1-1; D is unclear. The CDR3 is made up of 14 amino acids. Germline lookup yields CDR1 SGDLS and CDR2 YYNGEE. V was pared by 1 base and J by 6 bases, with 13 bases between. CDR3 sequence (DNA): TGTGCCAGCAGCGTACGGGGAGTTGGGTCTGAAGCTTTCTTT. Translated, it gives CASSVRGVGSEAFF.

The rearrangement joins TRBV5-8 to TRBJ1-1, with TRBD1 matching 9 bases. The CDR3 has 13 amino acids. CDR1 SGHTS and CDR2 YDEGEE come from the germline V gene. V lost 3 bases, J lost 7 bases, and 4 bases stayed unmatched. The CDR3 is CASSYNRGHEAFF. CDR3 nucleotide sequence: TGTGCCAGCAGCTATAACAGGGGGCATGAAGCTTTCTTT.

The V gene is TRBV5-1, the J gene TRBJ2-1; D unclear. The CDR3 is 15 amino acids. V was cut by 3 bases and J by 0 bases, with 10 bases left in between. The germline gives CDR1 SGHRS, CDR2 YFSETQ. The CDR3 here is CASSSDMSSYNEQFF. In DNA form, the CDR3 reads TGCGCCAGCAGCTCTGACATGAGCTCCTACAATGAGCAGTTCTTC.

The rearrangement joins TRBV19 to TRBJ1-5; 9 bases line up with TRBD1. The CDR3 loop spans 17 amino acids. With V trimmed by 5 bases and J by 3 bases, 11 bases remained unmatched. Per the germline V gene, CDR1 is LNHDA and CDR2 is SQIVND (reference sequence). The CDR3 spells CASSSHRGTGTNQPQHF. CDR3 in DNA: TGTGCCAGTAGTTCGCACCGAGGGACAGGGACCAATCAGCCCCAGCATTTT.

This chain uses TRBV3-1 (or the pseudogene TRBV3-2) with TRBJ1-2; unclear D gene. Germline lookup yields CDR1 LGHDT and CDR2 YNNKEL (reference sequence). The CDR3 has 13 amino acids. The ends were cut back, 4 bases at V and 2 bases at J, with 8 bases in the middle. In nucleotides, the CDR3 is TGTGCCAGCAGCCCTGAGAGAAACTATGGCTACACCTTC. The encoded protein is CASSPERNYGYTF.

This rearrangement joins TRBV19 to TRBJ2-2; perhaps TRBD2 as D (6 bases). CDR1 is LNHDA, CDR2 SQIVND, per germline (reference sequence). Trimming removed 6 bases at V and 6 bases at J, with 17 bases between. CDR3 length equals 15 residues. The CDR3 nucleotides read TGTGCCAGTAGAACCCTTGGAGGGAAGGCCGGGGAGCTGTTTTTT. As protein: CASRTLGGKAGELFF.

The V and J genes are TRBV5-1 and TRBJ2-3, with 13 bases aligning to TRBD2. With 3 bases clipped from V and 3 bases from J, the junction kept 4 bases outside the gene matches. This CDR3 has 16 residues. Germline CDR1 is SGHRS and CDR2 is YFSETQ. CDR3 sequence (DNA): TGCGCCAGCAGCTGGACTAGCGGGAGCTCTACAGATACGCAGTATTTT. This translates into CASSWTSGSSTDTQYF.

The chain joins TRBV30 to TRBJ2-4; D remains ambiguous. Germline V lookup: CDR1 GTSNPN, CDR2 SVGIG (reference sequence). The CDR3 runs 12 residues. The V end was cut by 1 base, the J end by 9 bases, with 10 bases between. CDR3 nucleotide sequence: TGTGCCTGGAGTGATGACCGGGTCATTCAGTACTTC. Protein product: CAWSDDRVIQYF.

This chain connects TRBV28 to TRBJ1-2; 9 bases line up with TRBD1. Trimming cost V 4 bases and J 6 bases; bases outside gene matches: 6. Germline V gene data show CDR1 as MDHEN and CDR2 as SYDVKM. The CDR3 is 14 residues long. CDR3 in amino acids: CASSSYRGPDGYTF. CDR3 nucleotides: TGTGCCAGCAGTTCGTACAGGGGGCCAGATGGCTACACCTTC.

The J gene is TRBJ1-2, the V gene TRBV7-2; possibly TRBD1 for D (6 bases). Germline V lookup: CDR1 SGHTA, CDR2 FQGNSA. This CDR3 has 13 amino acids. The V and J ends lost 5 bases and 2 bases respectively, with 9 bases between them. CDR3 sequence (DNA): TGTGCCAGCAGCCGGGACACCAACTATGGCTACACCTTC. This gives the protein CASSRDTNYGYTF.

The V gene is TRBV12-3 or TRBV12-4, the J gene TRBJ2-1; TRBD2 is a possible D gene (5 bases). V lost 5 bases and J 9 bases, leaving 14 bases between the germline ends. The length of the CDR3 is 13 residues. The CDR3, as DNA: TGTGCCAGCAGTCGTCTAGCCGAGGCTGAGCAGTTCTTC. It codes for CASSRLAEAEQFF.

This clone showed up just once. The rearrangement joins TRBV5-4 to TRBJ2-7; a weak D match, TRBD2 (5 bases). This CDR3 has 12 residues. V was cut by 0 bases and J by 5 bases, with 6 bases left in between. CDR1 and CDR2 from the germline V gene are SGHNT and YYREEE (reference sequence). The CDR3, as DNA: TGTGCCAGCAGCTTGGAGCGGAACGAGCAGTACTTC. Its translation is CASSLERNEQYF. Variable domain in full (rest from reference TRBV5-4 and TRBJ2-7): ETGVTQSPTHLIKTRGQQVTLRCSSQSGHNTVSWYQQALGQGPQFIFQYYREEENGRGNFPPRFSGLQFPNYSSELNVNALELDDSALYLCASSLERNEQYFGPGTRLTVT.

V and J are TRBV7-2 and TRBJ1-2, with TRBD1 identical over 7 bases. Germline CDR1 is SGHTA and CDR2 is FQGNSA. This CDR3 has 15 residues. V shed 4 bases, J shed 3 bases, and the junction held 8 bases outside the gene matches. The CDR3 DNA reads as TGTGCCAGCAGCTCAATGCCCGGGACAGACTATGGCTACACCTTC. It codes for CASSSMPGTDYGYTF.

The genes are TRBV7-2 and TRBJ2-2; D might be TRBD1 (5 bases). This CDR3 contains 13 residues. The germline CDR1 and CDR2 sequences are SGHTA and FQGNSA. V lost 0 bases and J 7 bases, leaving 6 bases between the germline ends. The CDR3 DNA follows: TGTGCCAGCAGCTTAGCCAGGGTCGGGGAGCTGTTTTTT. Translated: CASSLARVGELFF.

The CDR3 sequence is CAWSTLDRGLGNTIYF. CDR3 DNA: TGTGCCTGGAGTACCCTTGACAGGGGGCTAGGAAACACCATATATTTT. The chain uses TRBV30 and TRBJ1-3, with 10 bases aligning to TRBD1. The trim removed 2 bases at V and 4 bases at J, leaving 8 bases unmatched. The CDR3 is 16 amino acids. In germline, CDR1 is GTSNPN, CDR2 SVGIG (reference sequence).

Here the CDR3 DNA reads TGTGCCAGCAGTTACTCGAATACGGTACAGCCCATATATTTT. This sequence encodes CASSYSNTVQPIYF. This rearrangement joins TRBV6-5 to TRBJ1-3; D is uncertain. Trimming cost V 0 bases and J 11 bases, with 14 bases left between them. The CDR3 has 14 residues. Germline CDR1 MNHEY, CDR2 SVGAGI.

V and J are TRBV19 and TRBJ1-4; 7 bases agree with TRBD1. CDR3 length: 14 amino acids. V was clipped by 7 bases and J by 6 bases; unmatched bases: 8. Germline V gene sequence: CDR1 LNHDA, CDR2 SQIVND (reference sequence). CDR3 nucleotides: TGTGCCAGTACCCCGACAGGGAGGCATGAAAAACTGTTTTTT. Translated: CASTPTGRHEKLFF.